A selection of T cell receptor beta chains follows, all from one sample in a study of beta chain features in type 1 diabetes. The repertoire was sequenced with immunoSEQ multiplex PCR; TCRdb's copy has only in-frame clones and lacks some. The sample includes a few hundred thousand clones, approximately 15% seen only once; the top ten take 0.015% to 0.02%. The sample was naive CD4+ T cells from blood. The receptor source for this set is a man aged 30 to 45 with type 1 diabetes. CDR3s include the opening cysteine and the closing phenylalanine or tryptophan. D genes are given only for firm matches. Expanded clones are given a class, and other clones once, few, many or no size at all.

abundance	j_gene	v_gene	d_gene	CDR3aa	CDR3nt
few	TRBJ2-2	TRBV5-1	-	CASSLARGTGELFF	TGCGCCAGCAGCTTGGCACGAGGAACCGGGGAGCTGTTTTTT
once	TRBJ2-3	TRBV27	-	CASSRERNTDTQYF	TGTGCCAGCAGTCGGGAGAGGAACACAGATACGCAGTATTTT
few	TRBJ1-5	TRBV19	-	CASSIDHGGNQPQHF	TGTGCCAGTAGTATAGATCACGGGGGCAATCAGCCCCAGCATTTT
few	TRBJ2-1	TRBV18	-	CASSPSYSSYNEQFF	TGTGCCAGCTCACCATCCTATAGCTCCTACAATGAGCAGTTCTTC
-	TRBJ2-3	TRBV25-1	-	CASRGGTDTQYF	TGTGCCAGCAGGGGGGGAACAGATACGCAGTATTTT
-	TRBJ1-2	TRBV25-1	TRBD1	CASSDRTGGLGYTF	TGTGCCAGCTCTGACAGGACAGGGGGCTTGGGCTACACCTTC
few	TRBJ2-7	TRBV5-4	TRBD2	CASSSNLAGSSYEQYF	TGTGCCAGCAGCTCAAACCTAGCGGGGAGCTCCTACGAGCAGTACTTC
-	TRBJ2-3	TRBV5-6	TRBD2	CASSSRLAFVTDTQYF	TGTGCCAGCAGCTCCCGACTAGCCTTTGTCACAGATACGCAGTATTTT
few	TRBJ1-2	TRBV7-9	TRBD1	CASSSGQDYGYTF	TGTGCCAGCAGCTCGGGACAGGACTATGGCTACACCTTC
-	TRBJ2-1	TRBV6-1	-	CASIQGTPREQFF	TGTGCCAGCATTCAGGGAACCCCTCGGGAGCAGTTCTTC
-	TRBJ2-7	TRBV15	TRBD2	CATSRDRGGAPYEQYF	TGTGCCACCAGCAGAGATCGGGGAGGGGCCCCCTACGAGCAGTACTTC
few	TRBJ1-4	TRBV19	-	CASSPRATNEKLFF	TGTGCCAGTAGTCCGAGAGCAACTAATGAAAAACTGTTTTTT
-	TRBJ2-7	TRBV6-1	TRBD2	CASSDRVGGYEQYF	TGTGCCAGCAGTGACCGCGTCGGGGGGTACGAGCAGTACTTC
few	TRBJ2-6	TRBV10-3	TRBD1	CATTGTAGANVLTF	TGTGCCACCACCGGGACAGCTGGGGCCAACGTCCTGACTTTC
-	TRBJ2-5	TRBV11-2	TRBD2	CASSLGLAGGQETQYF	TGTGCCAGCAGCTTAGGGCTAGCGGGAGGGCAAGAGACCCAGTACTTC
few	TRBJ2-2	TRBV15	TRBD2	CATSREGSGMNTGELFF	TGTGCCACCAGCAGAGAGGGAAGCGGGATGAACACCGGGGAGCTGTTTTTT
few	TRBJ2-1	TRBV30	TRBD2	CAWSPTSGSVNEQFF	TGTGCCTGGAGTCCGACTAGCGGGAGTGTGAATGAGCAGTTCTTC
-	TRBJ1-5	TRBV19	-	CASSIRQDQPQHF	TGTGCCAGTAGTATAAGACAGGATCAGCCCCAGCATTTT
-	TRBJ2-3	TRBV5-4	TRBD2	CASSSGTSGNTDTQYF	TGTGCCAGCAGCTCTGGGACTAGCGGGAACACAGATACGCAGTATTTT
few	TRBJ2-3	TRBV6-1	TRBD2	CASTSSGNTDTQYF	TGTGCCAGCACCTCTAGCGGGAACACAGATACGCAGTATTTT
-	TRBJ1-1	TRBV27	-	CASRISQANTEAFF	TGTGCCAGCAGAATTAGTCAGGCGAACACTGAAGCTTTCTTT
few	TRBJ2-7	TRBV5-1	-	CASRGQLGQSYEQYF	TGCGCCAGCAGAGGGCAGCTCGGACAGTCCTACGAGCAGTACTTC
few	TRBJ2-1	TRBV14	-	CASSQARGLGATQFF	TGTGCCAGCAGCCAAGCCCGAGGTTTGGGGGCCACACAGTTCTTC
-	TRBJ2-2	TRBV5-1	-	CASSWARLVSRGDNTGELFF	TGCGCCAGCAGCTGGGCTCGACTTGTCAGTCGCGGGGATAACACCGGGGAGCTGTTTTTT
-	TRBJ2-1	TRBV10-2	-	CASSVGVTEFF	TGCGCCAGCAGTGTAGGGGTTACGGAGTTCTTC
-	TRBJ1-2	TRBV27	-	CASSLILQGGESGGYTF	TGTGCCAGCAGTTTGATACTGCAGGGTGGGGAATCGGGTGGCTACACCTTC
few	TRBJ2-1	TRBV2	-	CASSEEAGVLF	TGTGCCAGCAGTGAAGAGGCAGGGGTGCTCTTC
-	TRBJ2-5	TRBV7-2	TRBD1	CASSFDRGTETQYF	TGTGCCAGCAGCTTTGACAGGGGAACAGAGACCCAGTACTTC
few	TRBJ1-1	TRBV7-2	TRBD1	CASRLTGTGYTEAFF	TGTGCCAGCAGGTTAACCGGGACAGGGTACACTGAAGCTTTCTTT
few	TRBJ2-7	TRBV29-1	-	CSVLQTPAEQYF	TGCAGCGTCTTGCAGACACCTGCTGAGCAGTACTTC
few	TRBJ1-1	TRBV6-1	-	CASQTAPAGTEAFF	TGTGCCTCCCAGACCGCCCCCGCGGGCACTGAAGCTTTCTTT
-	TRBJ2-7	TRBV20-1	-	CSARDRGEQYF	TGCAGTGCTAGAGATCGGGGCGAGCAGTACTTC
few	TRBJ1-5	TRBV18	TRBD1	CASSPDRVDQPQHF	TGTGCCAGCTCTCCGGACAGGGTGGACCAGCCCCAGCATTTT
few	TRBJ2-1	TRBV5-1	TRBD2	CASSSSGESYNEQFF	TGCGCCAGCAGCTCTAGCGGGGAGTCCTACAATGAGCAGTTCTTC
-	TRBJ2-3	TRBV5-1	-	CASSWGGAGTDTQYF	TGCGCCAGCAGCTGGGGGGGGGCCGGCACAGATACGCAGTATTTT
-	TRBJ1-2	TRBV2	-	CASSGATVTYGYTF	TGTGCCAGCAGTGGGGCGACAGTAACCTATGGCTACACCTTC
few	TRBJ1-1	TRBV9	-	CASSVGGRRTEAFF	TGTGCCAGCAGCGTAGGCGGGAGAAGGACTGAAGCTTTCTTT
-	TRBJ2-3	TRBV18	-	CASSRQGDTQYF	TGTGCCAGCTCACGGCAGGGAGATACGCAGTATTTT
few	TRBJ2-1	TRBV6-1	-	CASSVLGSGLNEQFF	TGTGCCAGCAGTGTTCTGGGGTCGGGACTCAATGAGCAGTTCTTC
-	TRBJ1-2	TRBV7-2	-	CASSLASGAGDYGYTF	TGTGCCAGCAGCTTAGCCTCCGGTGCCGGGGACTATGGCTACACCTTC
-	TRBJ2-5	TRBV9	-	CASSVNRGARETQYF	TGTGCCAGCAGCGTGAACCGGGGGGCCCGGGAGACCCAGTACTTC
-	TRBJ2-7	TRBV6-1	-	CASSGGWGRSSYEQYF	TGTGCCAGCAGTGGGGGGTGGGGGAGGTCATCCTACGAGCAGTACTTC